Listed here are 17 T cell receptor beta chains from one sample, sequenced in a study of early T cells in non-severe SARS-CoV-2 infection. Each CDR3 protein gets one entry after TCRdb re-called the 5' RACE reads with MiXCR. Of some 60,000 distinct CDR3 sequences listed, 8% to 10% are singletons. Sequenced sample: whole blood. Receptors originate from an adult who was a healthcare worker with PCR-confirmed SARS-CoV-2 infection or an uninfected control (not recorded which).

This clonotype was recorded at least ten times. The rearrangement links TRBV20-1 to TRBJ2-5, with D tentatively TRBD2 (6 bases). Germline V gene lookup returns CDR1 DFQATT and CDR2 SNEGSKA (reference sequence). The CDR3 loop spans 13 amino acids. V lost 6 bases and J 4 bases, leaving 15 bases between the germline ends. The CDR3, as DNA: TGCAGTGCGATCATGGGGGGTGGAGAGACCCAGTACTTC. Its protein is CSAIMGGGETQYF.

This clonotype has a single count. The V gene is TRBV7-2, the J gene TRBJ2-7; no clear D. CDR3 size: 13 residues. The V end was cut by 1 base, the J end by 3 bases, with 7 bases between. Germline loops: CDR1 SGHTA, CDR2 FQGNSA. The DNA of the CDR3 is TGTGCCAGCAGCTTAGACCCGAGCTACGAGCAGTACTTC. Its translation: CASSLDPSYEQYF.

Comment on this clonotype: This clone may be a read error of a much larger clone one base away. The conserved phenylalanine or tryptophan is not found at the CDR3 terminus, so this likely reflects a read error. J is TRBJ2-7 and V is TRBV7-2, with D unresolved. The CDR3 totals 12 residues. Germline CDR1 SGHTA, CDR2 FQGNSA. The V end was cut by 5 bases, the J end by 2 bases, with 7 bases between. The chain's CDR3 is CASSPTTYEQYY. The CDR3 DNA reads as TGTGCCAGCAGCCCCACGACCTACGAGCAGTACTAC.

Only a few counts were recorded for this clonotype. The V call is TRBV27, the J call TRBJ1-2; possibly TRBD1 for D (5 bases). Trimming took 5 bases from V and 0 from J, leaving 16 bases between them. The germline V gene encodes CDR1 MNHEY and CDR2 SMNVEV (reference sequence). The CDR3 extends over 16 amino acids. The CDR3 coding sequence is TGTGCCAGCAGTGCGGGCGGACAACGAACTAACTATGGCTACACCTTC. Translation: CASSAGGQRTNYGYTF.

By proportion, this clonotype is medium-sized. The chain combines TRBV9 with TRBJ2-7; TRBD1 matches 10 bases. The CDR3 length is 16 residues. V lost 3 bases to trimming and J lost 1 base; unmatched junction nucleotides: 7. Germline V CDR1 and CDR2: SGDLS, YYNGEE. The CDR3 is CASSAHRTGGSYEQYF. The CDR3 DNA follows: TGTGCCAGCAGCGCCCACAGGACAGGGGGATCCTACGAGCAGTACTTC.

V usage is TRBV27 and J usage is TRBJ2-7; 7 bases map to TRBD2. This CDR3 spans 14 amino acids. V trimming: 7 bases; J trimming: 3 bases; junction bases outside the gene matches: 9. Germline lookup yields CDR1 MNHEY and CDR2 SMNVEV (reference sequence). CDR3 bases: TGTGCCAGCAACCCAGCGGGATCAATCTACGAGCAGTACTTC. It codes for CASNPAGSIYEQYF.

The chain couples TRBV29-1 to TRBJ2-7, with TRBD2 matching over 11 bases. From germline, CDR1 is SQVTM and CDR2 ANQGSEA. V dropped 4 bases and J dropped 5; count of bases not matched to a gene: 1. This CDR3 spans 12 amino acids. The CDR3 DNA is TGCAGCGTTGTACTAGCGGGAGACGAGCAGTACTTC. This gives the protein CSVVLAGDEQYF.

In the case of this clonotype: A much larger clonotype is one base distant, so this may be a read error. DNA for the CDR3: TGCAGTGCTAGTCGCGCAGGGGTGATCCACGAGCAGTACTTC. Protein sequence: CSASRAGVIHEQYF. The chain recombines TRBV20-1 with TRBJ2-7; D might be TRBD1 (6 bases). CDR3 size: 14 residues. Germline CDR1 DFQATT, CDR2 SNEGSKA (reference sequence). Trimming shortened V by 3 bases and J by 5 bases, and 17 bases separated the two germline ends.

This clonotype was seen repeatedly, ten times or more. The rearrangement links TRBV12-3 or TRBV12-4 to TRBJ2-1; 10 bases line up with TRBD1. CDR3 size: 15 residues. The V segment lost 6 bases and the J segment 5 bases; nucleotides outside the gene matches: 7. The CDR3 loop is CASSPTGGRNNEQFF. For the CDR3, the DNA is TGTGCCAGCAGCCCGACAGGGGGCCGTAACAATGAGCAGTTCTTC.

This clonotype showed up many times. This sequence joins TRBV4-1 and TRBJ1-6; a possible D gene is TRBD1 (5 bases). Germline CDR1 and CDR2: MGHRA and YSYEKL. There are 15 residues in the CDR3. Deletions cut 4 bases from V and 10 bases from J, with 17 bases between. CDR3 region: CASSPLMRGGSPLHF. The CDR3 bases are TGCGCCAGCAGCCCCCTAATGAGGGGAGGCTCACCCCTCCACTTT.

This clonotype was seen many times. CDR3 loop: CASTPVSVRDGGPGEQFF. DNA of the CDR3: TGTGCCAGCACCCCCGTGTCCGTCAGGGACGGGGGGCCGGGGGAGCAGTTCTTC. V is TRBV7-3 and J is TRBJ2-1; perhaps TRBD2 as D (7 bases). The CDR3 has 18 amino acids. V lost 7 bases to trimming and J lost 10 bases, with 32 bases between them. CDR1 is SGHTA, CDR2 FQGTGA, per germline.

The chain combines TRBV11-2 with TRBJ2-3; D remains ambiguous. This CDR3 has 12 amino acids. In germline, CDR1 is SGHAT, CDR2 FQNNGV. Trimming removed 7 bases at V and 4 bases at J, with 9 bases between. The CDR3 region is CASNPGADTQYF. The CDR3 DNA sequence: TGTGCCAGCAACCCGGGCGCAGATACGCAGTATTTT.

This clonotype has a count of ten or more. The chain links TRBV6-5 to TRBJ2-2; D gene uncertain. This CDR3 is 15 amino acids long. In germline, CDR1 is MNHEY, CDR2 SVGAGI. With 5 bases removed from V and 1 base from J, the gap between germline ends came to 11 bases. The CDR3, as DNA: TGTGCCAGCAGTCACCTAACAGAGAACACCGGGGAGCTGTTTTTT. Translation gives CASSHLTENTGELFF.

The table lists this clonotype with a few counts. The chain has TRBV20-1 and TRBJ2-3, with a possible D match to TRBD1 (6 bases). The CDR3 has 12 residues. Germline V gives CDR1 DFQATT, CDR2 SNEGSKA (reference sequence). V lost 4 bases and J lost 7, with 12 bases in between. In DNA form, the CDR3 reads TGCAGTGCTACCTACAGGGAAAATACGCAGTATTTT. Its protein product is CSATYRENTQYF.

This clonotype has at least ten counts. This chain connects TRBV5-1 to TRBJ2-6, with a weak D call TRBD1 (6 bases). This CDR3 comprises 16 residues. Germline V gives CDR1 SGHRS, CDR2 YFSETQ. V was clipped by 4 bases and J by 0 bases, with 11 bases between them. CDR3 amino acids: CASSLTGNSGANVLTF. The DNA for the CDR3 is TGCGCCAGCAGCCTGACAGGAAACTCTGGGGCCAACGTCCTGACTTTC.

This clonotype was observed many times. The J gene is TRBJ1-2, the V gene TRBV7-6, with TRBD1 matching 7 bases. The CDR3 sequence is 17 residues long. After removal of 1 base from V and 0 bases from J, the junction contained 8 bases not matched to a gene. Germline assignment: CDR1 SGHVS and CDR2 FNYEAQ. CDR3 coding DNA: TGTGCCAGCAGCTTAGAGAGGGGGCCGACCGCTAACTATGGCTACACCTTC. This sequence encodes CASSLERGPTANYGYTF.

This clonotype was counted at least ten times. The chain combines TRBV3-1 with TRBJ2-7; D tentatively fits TRBD1 or TRBD2 (7 bases each). The CDR3 loop spans 15 amino acids. The germline gives CDR1 LGHDT, CDR2 YNNKEL (reference sequence). Trimming shortened V by 2 bases and J by 4 bases, and 15 bases separated the two germline ends. The CDR3 is CASSQPGRGGYEQYF. CDR3 in DNA: TGTGCCAGCAGCCAACCTGGCAGGGGGGGTTACGAGCAGTACTTC.